What follows is one T cell receptor beta chain and its context. Germline assignment: CDR1 MNHEY and CDR2 SMNVEV (reference sequence). The trim removed 4 bases at V and 4 bases at J, leaving 10 bases unmatched. The CDR3 has 17 residues. The data originate from a study of blood T cell repertoires in COVID-19. Clones were read by immunoSEQ multiplex PCR, and TCRdb kept only the in-frame ones, dropping some. The sample lists under 150,000 clones, about 85% occurring once. The clonotype comes from a human donor in a cohort sampled during active COVID-19. The sequencing sample was made of peripheral blood. This chain links TRBV27 with TRBJ2-6; 7 nucleotides line up with TRBD2. CDR3 bases: TGTGCCAGCAGTTCCGGGGGAGGGATGTCCGGGGCCAACGTCCTGACTTTC. This codes for CASSSGGGMSGANVLTF.